This entry lists 9 T cell receptor beta chains sequenced from one sample in a study of monozygotic twins with inflammatory bowel disease. TCRdb re-called the 5' RACE reads and gives one entry per CDR3 protein, without DNA. Its table lists a few hundred thousand distinct CDR3 sequences. The source material was blood. These TCRs come from a human donor with ulcerative colitis or Crohn's disease, or a healthy co-twin of an affected twin (not recorded which).

This CDR3 is CASGSSGSGRVSSYNEQFF. This chain connects TRBV12-5 to TRBJ2-1; lacking DNA, the TRBD2 call made by TCRdb goes unchecked. CDR3 length: 19 amino acids. Per the germline V gene, CDR1 is LGHNT and CDR2 is FRNRAP.

V gene TRBV5-1 combines with J gene TRBJ1-3; TCRdb's D gene call, TRBD1, goes unchecked for lack of DNA. The CDR3 totals 15 residues. In germline, CDR1 is SGHRS, CDR2 YFSETQ. The CDR3 is CASSPTQNRGNTIYF.

J is TRBJ2-3 and V is TRBV12-3 or TRBV12-4; TCRdb picks TRBD1, but there is no DNA to check that call. This CDR3 spans 11 amino acids. The CDR3: CASALGSTQYF.

The rearrangement links TRBV20-1 to TRBJ1-6; the TRBD1 assignment by TCRdb is unverifiable without DNA. Per the germline V gene, CDR1 is DFQATT and CDR2 is SNEGSKA (reference sequence). The CDR3 loop spans 15 amino acids. CDR3 protein: CSARDLRQGRSPLHF.

The chain recombines TRBV6-2 or TRBV6-3 with TRBJ1-5; lacking DNA, the TRBD1 call made by TCRdb goes unchecked. The length of the CDR3 is 17 residues. CDR1 MNHEY and CDR2 SVGEGT come from the germline V gene. The CDR3 here is CASSYSTAGDRGQPQHF.

This chain connects TRBV7-9 to TRBJ2-5; no DNA is available, so the TRBD2 call from TCRdb remains unchecked. Per germline, CDR1 SEHNR and CDR2 FQNEAQ (reference sequence). The CDR3 length is 14 residues. The CDR3 is CASRTSGAQETQYF. Full variable domain (remainder filled in from reference TRBV7-9 and TRBJ2-5): DTGVSQNPRHKITKRGQNVTFRCDPISEHNRLYWYRQTLGQGPEFLTYFQNEAQLEKSRLLSDRFSAERPKGSFSTLEIQRTEQGDSAMYLCASRTSGAQETQYFGPGTRLLVL.

V is TRBV7-3 and J is TRBJ2-3; without DNA, the TCRdb call of TRBD1 cannot be checked. The CDR3 loop spans 15 amino acids. Germline-derived CDR1 and CDR2 are SGHTA and FQGTGA. The CDR3 here is CASSPQGQRTDTQYF. The full variable domain, in which reference TRBV7-3 and TRBJ2-3 provide the parts outside the CDR3, is GAGVSQTPSNKVTEKGKYVELRCDPISGHTALYWYRQSLGQGPEFLIYFQGTGAADDSGLPNDRFFAVRPEGSVSTLKIQRTERGDSAVYLCASSPQGQRTDTQYFGPGTRLTVL.

This chain uses TRBV7-3 with TRBJ2-1. The CDR3 length is 11 residues. Germline V gene lookup returns CDR1 SGHTA and CDR2 FQGTGA. Here the CDR3 reads CASSYRNEQFF. The whole variable domain, filled in from reference TRBV7-3 and TRBJ2-1, reads GAGVSQTPSNKVTEKGKYVELRCDPISGHTALYWYRQSLGQGPEFLIYFQGTGAADDSGLPNDRFFAVRPEGSVSTLKIQRTERGDSAVYLCASSYRNEQFFGPGTRLTVL.

The chain employs TRBV29-1 and TRBJ1-1; checking the TCRdb D call of TRBD1 is not possible without DNA. The CDR3 contains 13 residues. The germline CDR1 and CDR2 sequences are SQVTM and ANQGSEA. This CDR3 reads CSVASGQGTEAFF.